The source of this TCR beta chain is a study of blood T cell repertoires in COVID-19. The study drew participants aged roughly 18 to 95 years from 20 to 30 US areas. This clone was counted only a few times. The CDR3 has 14 residues. The V and J ends lost 6 bases and 1 base respectively, with 12 bases between them. Germline V gives CDR1 MDHEN, CDR2 SYDVKM. Some clones are missing from TCRdb's copy, which holds only in-frame ones; the method was immunoSEQ multiplex PCR. Seen here are a few hundred thousand clones, around 90% observed once, and the top ten hold 18%. The genes are TRBV28 and TRBJ1-1, with D maybe TRBD1 (5 bases). This TCR came from a woman in her thirties who had recovered from COVID-19. Sequences were obtained from PBMCs or T cells enriched from blood (not recorded which). CDR3 sequence: CASRNTGGNTEAFF. The DNA of the CDR3 is TGTGCCAGCAGAAATACGGGGGGGAACACTGAAGCTTTCTTT.